This T cell receptor (beta chain) was profiled in a study of T cell responses to AZD1222 COVID-19 vaccine (dated by TCRdb to the early 2020s). About the investigation overall: AZD1222 recipients with second doses at about 4 weeks or about 12 weeks were pooled, because spike-specific TCR depth and breadth did not differ between schedules. TCR sequencing covered more than 230 trial participants: 200 to 220 given two doses of AZD1222 and approximately 26 given two doses of MenACWY control vaccine. Trial participants were enrolled by age into 18-55, 56-69 and 70-plus year subgroups, with roughly 150, 30 and 60 TCR-sequenced participants respectively.

Regarding this clone: This clone's antigen is unknown. Base qualities are not recorded, but no much larger clone differs from it by a single base.

What the time point label conveys for this sample: baseline before first vaccination. Vaccinee samples came from UK trials COV001 and COV002, including a single-blind randomized controlled phase 2/3 trial of AZD1222 (ChAdOx1 nCoV-19) in healthy adults. For TCRbeta chain sequencing, PBMC samples from trial participants were taken at day 0 and at day 28 after the second dose. Results the study describes overall, beyond this receptor: The vaccine-associated CD4 TCRs covered the entire spike protein, and the dominant responses fell in regions 160-218 and 743-854. After two AZD1222 doses, spike-specific TCR breadth and depth were significantly higher than at day 0 and than in MenACWY recipients. Only 5 to 7 AZD1222 recipients were SARS-CoV-2 seropositive at baseline, limiting conclusions about previously exposed vaccinees. Because no samples from the day 14 peak response were available, repertoires could be characterized only after the peak T cell response. The 56-69-year group was small, and its depth increase did not reach significance, likely because of low power. Reportedly, almost half of the unique spike-specific TCRs recognized epitopes lying outside the regions that are mutated in the B.1.351 and B.1.1.7 variants. Participants were mostly white British and included more females than males, and it was suggested by the authors that clonal diversity may have been underestimated.

The CDR3 regions of human TCRbeta chains were analyzed by immunosequencing. The study's processing was this. TCRs in the repertoires were compared against a reference library of SARS-CoV-2-specific TCRs that had been generated with the MIRA antigen-specificity platform. Breadth was defined as the fraction of unique TCRs that were SARS-CoV-2-associated. Depth was defined as the fraction of total T cells that were SARS-CoV-2-associated. Using the MIRA data, each spike-specific TCR was mapped to the spike region that the TCR reacts to and placed in a CD4 or CD8 class. Log10-transformed breadth and depth values were compared by one-way ANOVA with Sidak's multiple comparisons tests. TCRdb's version of the immuneACCESS table is confined to in-frame rearrangements and falls short of the full clone set. An unresolved V gene accounts for under half of the shortfall where checked; the remainder is of unknown origin. D and trimming come from the DNA, and the V and J calls and clone size come from that table. For this sample the table gives about 120,000 clones, of which about 85% were detected only once. The ten largest clonotypes hold approximately 2.4% of the sample.

The origin of this receptor is an adult in good health. Material: peripheral blood, obtained on day 0 of AZD1222 vaccination.

The CDR3 loop reads CASSGRGRGSTDTQYF. The nucleotides read TGTGCCAGCAGCGGCCGGGGGCGGGGTTCGACAGATACGCAGTATTTT. The chain links TRBV7-9 with TRBJ2-3; the D gene is perhaps TRBD1 or TRBD2, each of them matching over 6 bases. CDR1 SEHNR and CDR2 FQNEAQ were looked up in the germline V gene (reference sequence). The CDR3 runs 16 residues from the cysteine to the phenylalanine. Here the CDR3 DNA is all that survives: 48 bases in frame from base 1. V is shortened by 5 bases, J by 3 bases, and the region joining them spans 18 bases.